One and the same sample provided the 5 T cell receptor beta chains below, sequenced in a study of response to subunit inactivated influenza vaccine (dated by TCRdb to the late 2010s). The library was produced with RT-PCR. The sample was run on an Illumina HiSeq 2500. TCRdb ran its own pipeline on the public reads, namely fastp trimming at Q25 and MiXCR clone calling, and kept in-frame beta chains. Here each entry gathers all rows of one CDR3 protein and keeps the most common genes and DNA. The sample records under 850,000 distinct CDR3 sequences, less than 20% of which are singletons. The top ten constitute approximately 10% of the sample. The starting material was PBMCs from blood, obtained roughly 5 days after vaccination. These receptors all stem from a man aged 45 to 65 who received an inactivated influenza vaccine. Donor details come from another sample of the same person, matched by shared clones.

V is TRBV10-1 and J is TRBJ2-1, with TRBD1 matching 11 bases. The germline V gene has CDR1 WNHNN and CDR2 SYGVQD (reference sequence). The V and J ends lost 2 bases and 4 bases, in that order; junction bases with no gene match: 4. This CDR3 has 16 amino acids. This chain's CDR3 is CASSEGQGASYNEQFF. CDR3 sequence (DNA): TGCGCCAGCAGTGAGGGACAGGGGGCTTCTTACAATGAGCAGTTCTTC.

In this sample, this clonotype turned up once. This rearrangement joins TRBV18 to TRBJ2-3, with no clear D. The V and J ends lost 5 bases and 0 bases respectively, with 3 bases between them. The CDR3 is 12 residues long. Germline loops: CDR1 KGHSH, CDR2 LQKENI. In nucleotides, the CDR3 is TGTGCCAGCTCAAAGAGCACAGATACGCAGTATTTT. Its translation is CASSKSTDTQYF.

In this sample, this clonotype turned up a few times. The rearrangement links TRBV6-5 to TRBJ2-2; D gene ambiguous. The CDR3 is 14 amino acids. The germline V gene encodes CDR1 MNHEY and CDR2 SVGAGI. Deletions cut 1 base from V and 0 bases from J, with 3 bases between. The CDR3 region is CASSYFSNTGELFF. For the CDR3, the DNA is TGTGCCAGCAGTTACTTCTCGAACACCGGGGAGCTGTTTTTT.

This clonotype was seen more than once but under ten times. The V call is TRBV12-3 or TRBV12-4, the J call TRBJ1-1; D is perhaps TRBD1 (5 bases). Trimming removed 6 bases from V and 0 bases from J, with 17 bases in between. The CDR3 consists of 16 residues. Here the CDR3 reads CASSPRGWAMNTEAFF. The CDR3 DNA is TGTGCCAGCAGCCCTCGGGGGTGGGCTATGAACACTGAAGCTTTCTTT.

This clonotype was recorded at least ten times. The CDR3 loop is CASSLLGGYGYTF. The CDR3 nucleotides are TGTGCCAGCAGTTTACTTGGGGGGTATGGCTACACCTTC. The chain carries TRBV12-3 or TRBV12-4 and TRBJ1-2, with D perhaps matching TRBD1 (5 bases). The CDR3 extends over 13 amino acids. Trimming removed 2 bases at V and 5 bases at J, with 9 bases between.